Detailed here is one TCR beta chain. The antigen is not known. Healthy bone marrow donors made up the donor group. This specimen comes from a study of cytomegalovirus exposure and HLA in healthy donors. Study-level points and caveats: According to an earlier analysis, most TCR beta V segments yielded productive rearrangements about 87% or about 30% of the time. By a later analysis, the bulk of CMV-associated TCR beta chains appeared HLA-restricted.

Trimming took 8 bases from V and 8 from J; bases not matched to a gene: 7. CDR3 size: 14 residues. Germline V CDR1 and CDR2: MGHRA, YSYEKL. Primers for the PCR totalled 60 Vbeta and 13 Jbeta. Profiling relied on immunoSEQ multiplex PCR, and the TCRdb table lists in-frame clones only, not all of them. The sample carries around 64,000 clones, 85% to 90% recorded once. Sequencing input: PBMCs. The chain recombines TRBV4-1 with TRBJ2-1; 12 positions agree with TRBD2. This TCR was sampled from a female donor in good health and CMV-seronegative. The CDR3 nucleotides read TGCGCCAGCTATCTAGCGGGGGGGCCGCATGAGCAGTTCTTC. Protein product: CASYLAGGPHEQFF.